These T cell receptor beta chains were read from a single sample in a study of identical twins. TCRdb re-called the 5' RACE reads with MiXCR, one entry per CDR3 protein. The sample shows a few hundred thousand distinct CDR3 sequences, roughly a tenth of them seen only once. Sequenced material: memory T cells sorted from blood. All receptors derive from a middle-aged man in good health. The CDR3 runs from the conserved cysteine through the conserved F or W. Each record gives: V gene, J gene, CDR3 length, D gene, clone size, CDR3 protein, CDR3 DNA. D genes are given only for firm matches. Rows may omit the clone size; those that give it use once, few, many or a size class.

v_call: TRBV6-5; j_call: TRBJ1-2; cdr3_length: 15; d_call: -; clone_size: few; cdr3_aa: CASSYPGAANYGYTF; cdr3_nt: TGTGCCAGCAGTTACCCAGGGGCAGCTAACTATGGCTACACCTTC
v_call: TRBV6-2/TRBV6-3; j_call: TRBJ1-6; cdr3_length: 16; d_call: -; clone_size: many; cdr3_aa: CASSDPGHGGNSPLHF; cdr3_nt: TGTGCCAGCAGTGACCCGGGACATGGAGGCAATTCACCCCTCCACTTT
v_call: TRBV6-2/TRBV6-3; j_call: TRBJ1-1; cdr3_length: 14; d_call: -; clone_size: many; cdr3_aa: CASSYAVVSTEAFF; cdr3_nt: TGTGCCAGCAGTTATGCGGTCGTGAGCACTGAAGCTTTCTTT
v_call: TRBV12-3/TRBV12-4; j_call: TRBJ2-7; cdr3_length: 14; d_call: TRBD1; clone_size: many; cdr3_aa: CASRTGTGAFEQYF; cdr3_nt: TGTGCCAGCAGAACCGGGACAGGGGCCTTCGAGCAGTACTTC
v_call: TRBV20-1; j_call: TRBJ1-1; cdr3_length: 11; d_call: -; clone_size: many; cdr3_aa: CSARVSQVAFF; cdr3_nt: TGCAGTGCTAGAGTCTCCCAGGTAGCTTTCTTT
v_call: TRBV15; j_call: TRBJ2-5; cdr3_length: 13; d_call: -; clone_size: many; cdr3_aa: CATSSRNGETQYF; cdr3_nt: TGTGCCACCAGCAGTCGTAACGGGGAGACCCAGTACTTC
v_call: TRBV20-1; j_call: TRBJ2-1; cdr3_length: 13; d_call: -; clone_size: many; cdr3_aa: CSASSYLYNEQFF; cdr3_nt: TGCAGTGCTAGTTCTTATCTGTACAATGAGCAGTTCTTC
v_call: TRBV5-1; j_call: TRBJ2-7; cdr3_length: 14; d_call: -; clone_size: -; cdr3_aa: CASSGLLRDDEQYF; cdr3_nt: TGCGCCAGCAGCGGATTGCTAAGGGATGACGAGCAGTACTTC
v_call: TRBV20-1; j_call: TRBJ2-3; cdr3_length: 11; d_call: -; clone_size: -; cdr3_aa: CSAVLATTQYF; cdr3_nt: TGCAGTGCCGTACTAGCCACGACGCAGTATTTT
v_call: TRBV27; j_call: TRBJ2-1; cdr3_length: 15; d_call: TRBD2; clone_size: many; cdr3_aa: CASSLGVAGASEQFF; cdr3_nt: TGTGCCAGCAGTTTAGGGGTAGCGGGAGCGTCTGAGCAGTTCTTC
v_call: TRBV20-1; j_call: TRBJ2-5; cdr3_length: 13; d_call: TRBD2; clone_size: -; cdr3_aa: CSATSGYLETQYF; cdr3_nt: TGCAGTGCTACTAGCGGATACCTAGAGACCCAGTACTTC
v_call: TRBV28; j_call: TRBJ2-2; cdr3_length: 17; d_call: -; clone_size: -; cdr3_aa: CASSPRAGKYESGELFF; cdr3_nt: TGTGCCAGCAGTCCCCGGGCAGGGAAATATGAGTCCGGGGAGCTGTTTTTT
v_call: TRBV27; j_call: TRBJ2-6; cdr3_length: 17; d_call: -; clone_size: many; cdr3_aa: CASSPQPGLSGANVLTF; cdr3_nt: TGTGCCAGCAGTCCACAACCAGGGTTATCTGGGGCCAACGTCCTGACTTTC
v_call: TRBV6-1; j_call: TRBJ2-7; cdr3_length: 13; d_call: -; clone_size: -; cdr3_aa: CASSDVSSYEQYF; cdr3_nt: TGTGCCAGCAGTGACGTTTCCTCCTACGAGCAGTACTTC
v_call: TRBV7-2; j_call: TRBJ1-2; cdr3_length: 13; d_call: TRBD1; clone_size: -; cdr3_aa: CASRGGPSGGYTF; cdr3_nt: TGTGCCAGCAGAGGGGGCCCCTCGGGTGGCTACACCTTC
v_call: TRBV12-3/TRBV12-4; j_call: TRBJ2-5; cdr3_length: 16; d_call: TRBD1; clone_size: -; cdr3_aa: CASSQRTGGIDETQYF; cdr3_nt: TGTGCCAGCAGTCAACGGACAGGGGGCATAGACGAGACCCAGTACTTC
v_call: TRBV5-6; j_call: TRBJ1-3; cdr3_length: 17; d_call: TRBD1; clone_size: many; cdr3_aa: CASSFSQTGYQRNTIYF; cdr3_nt: TGTGCCAGCAGCTTCAGTCAGACAGGGTATCAGAGGAACACCATATATTTT
v_call: TRBV2; j_call: TRBJ2-2; cdr3_length: 15; d_call: -; clone_size: many; cdr3_aa: CARGAPGLNTGELFF; cdr3_nt: TGTGCCAGGGGGGCGCCAGGGTTGAACACCGGGGAGCTGTTTTTT
v_call: TRBV28; j_call: TRBJ1-2; cdr3_length: 15; d_call: -; clone_size: few; cdr3_aa: CTTRSVGGANYGYTF; cdr3_nt: TGTACCACACGTTCGGTCGGGGGCGCTAACTATGGCTACACCTTC
v_call: TRBV28; j_call: TRBJ2-7; cdr3_length: 13; d_call: -; clone_size: many; cdr3_aa: CASSFRGRYEQYF; cdr3_nt: TGTGCCAGCAGTTTTAGAGGCCGATACGAGCAGTACTTC
v_call: TRBV6-1; j_call: TRBJ2-1; cdr3_length: 15; d_call: -; clone_size: few; cdr3_aa: CASRKKQGTYNEQFF; cdr3_nt: TGTGCCAGCAGGAAGAAACAGGGAACCTACAATGAGCAGTTCTTC
v_call: TRBV2; j_call: TRBJ2-1; cdr3_length: 15; d_call: TRBD2; clone_size: many; cdr3_aa: CASSTSGGAFNEQFF; cdr3_nt: TGTGCCAGCAGTACTAGCGGGGGGGCCTTTAATGAGCAGTTCTTC
v_call: TRBV3-1; j_call: TRBJ2-7; cdr3_length: 14; d_call: TRBD1; clone_size: -; cdr3_aa: CASSRRDRGWEQYF; cdr3_nt: TGTGCCAGCAGCCGCCGGGACAGGGGGTGGGAGCAGTACTTC
v_call: TRBV7-2; j_call: TRBJ1-2; cdr3_length: 14; d_call: -; clone_size: many; cdr3_aa: CASSSITQGSGYTF; cdr3_nt: TGTGCCAGCAGCTCTATTACCCAGGGGTCTGGCTACACCTTC
v_call: TRBV12-3/TRBV12-4; j_call: TRBJ1-1; cdr3_length: 14; d_call: -; clone_size: few; cdr3_aa: CASSMTAGSAEAFF; cdr3_nt: TGTGCCAGCAGTATGACAGCGGGGAGCGCTGAAGCTTTCTTT
v_call: TRBV5-5; j_call: TRBJ2-7; cdr3_length: 13; d_call: -; clone_size: many; cdr3_aa: CASSRTDTYEQYF; cdr3_nt: TGTGCCAGCAGCAGGACAGACACCTACGAGCAGTACTTC
v_call: TRBV20-1; j_call: TRBJ1-1; cdr3_length: 15; d_call: -; clone_size: few; cdr3_aa: CSASSFVRGNTEAFF; cdr3_nt: TGCAGTGCTAGCAGCTTTGTGAGGGGGAACACTGAAGCTTTCTTT
v_call: TRBV7-6; j_call: TRBJ1-2; cdr3_length: 17; d_call: -; clone_size: -; cdr3_aa: CASSLAEQQGGMSGYTF; cdr3_nt: TGTGCCAGCAGCTTAGCGGAACAACAGGGTGGCATGAGCGGCTACACCTTC
v_call: TRBV20-1; j_call: TRBJ2-4; cdr3_length: 14; d_call: TRBD1; clone_size: few; cdr3_aa: CSAWTGSSGGIQYF; cdr3_nt: TGCAGTGCTTGGACAGGGTCGTCCGGGGGCATTCAGTACTTC
v_call: TRBV5-1; j_call: TRBJ1-1; cdr3_length: 13; d_call: -; clone_size: -; cdr3_aa: CASSLSDGSEAFF; cdr3_nt: TGCGCCAGCAGCTTGAGTGACGGGTCTGAAGCTTTCTTT
v_call: TRBV28; j_call: TRBJ1-4; cdr3_length: 15; d_call: TRBD1; clone_size: few; cdr3_aa: CASSLSGRGSEKLFF; cdr3_nt: TGTGCCAGCAGTTTATCTGGCAGGGGGTCTGAAAAACTGTTTTTT
v_call: TRBV20-1; j_call: TRBJ1-3; cdr3_length: 14; d_call: -; clone_size: few; cdr3_aa: CSARIGYSGNTIYF; cdr3_nt: TGCAGTGCTAGGATTGGGTACTCTGGAAACACCATATATTTT
v_call: TRBV30; j_call: TRBJ1-2; cdr3_length: 13; d_call: TRBD1; clone_size: -; cdr3_aa: CARRQGLEYGYTF; cdr3_nt: TGTGCCCGAAGACAGGGGTTAGAATATGGCTACACCTTC
v_call: TRBV2; j_call: TRBJ2-6; cdr3_length: 15; d_call: -; clone_size: -; cdr3_aa: CASSGTDSGANVLTF; cdr3_nt: TGTGCCAGCAGTGGGACCGACTCTGGGGCCAACGTCCTGACTTTC
v_call: TRBV7-2; j_call: TRBJ1-1; cdr3_length: 15; d_call: TRBD1; clone_size: many; cdr3_aa: CASSSHRGGVGEAFF; cdr3_nt: TGTGCCAGCAGTTCCCACAGGGGGGGAGTAGGTGAAGCTTTCTTT
v_call: TRBV27; j_call: TRBJ1-1; cdr3_length: 14; d_call: -; clone_size: -; cdr3_aa: CATAGGVKNTEAFF; cdr3_nt: TGTGCCACTGCCGGGGGTGTCAAGAACACTGAAGCTTTCTTT
v_call: TRBV4-3; j_call: TRBJ1-3; cdr3_length: 14; d_call: -; clone_size: many; cdr3_aa: CASSQEHSGNTIYF; cdr3_nt: TGCGCCAGCAGCCAAGAGCACTCTGGAAACACCATATATTTT
v_call: TRBV6-5; j_call: TRBJ2-5; cdr3_length: 12; d_call: TRBD1; clone_size: -; cdr3_aa: CASRTGGETQYF; cdr3_nt: TGTGCCAGCAGGACAGGGGGAGAGACCCAGTACTTC
v_call: TRBV14; j_call: TRBJ1-5; cdr3_length: 12; d_call: -; clone_size: -; cdr3_aa: CASSRTNQPQHF; cdr3_nt: TGTGCCAGCAGCCGGACCAATCAGCCCCAGCATTTT
v_call: TRBV28; j_call: TRBJ1-5; cdr3_length: 11; d_call: -; clone_size: -; cdr3_aa: CASSSLQKPHF; cdr3_nt: TGTGCCAGCAGTTCTTTACAAAAACCGCATTTT
v_call: TRBV20-1; j_call: TRBJ2-7; cdr3_length: 14; d_call: TRBD2; clone_size: many; cdr3_aa: CSASSKGRAYEQYF; cdr3_nt: TGCAGTGCTAGCAGTAAGGGGAGGGCCTACGAGCAGTACTTC
v_call: TRBV5-4; j_call: TRBJ2-5; cdr3_length: 16; d_call: TRBD1; clone_size: -; cdr3_aa: CASSSGSTGVGETQYF; cdr3_nt: TGTGCCAGCAGCTCTGGCTCAACAGGGGTAGGGGAGACCCAGTACTTC
v_call: TRBV29-1; j_call: TRBJ2-1; cdr3_length: 16; d_call: TRBD2; clone_size: many; cdr3_aa: CSVELGRGGSYNEQFF; cdr3_nt: TGCAGCGTTGAACTAGGACGGGGAGGGTCCTACAATGAGCAGTTCTTC
v_call: TRBV11-1; j_call: TRBJ2-6; cdr3_length: 18; d_call: -; clone_size: few; cdr3_aa: CASSLDGDPNSGANVLTF; cdr3_nt: TGTGCCAGCAGCTTAGATGGGGATCCTAACTCTGGGGCCAACGTCCTGACTTTC
v_call: TRBV18; j_call: TRBJ1-1; cdr3_length: 13; d_call: TRBD1; clone_size: many; cdr3_aa: CASSPTGGPEAFF; cdr3_nt: TGTGCCAGCTCACCAACAGGGGGACCTGAAGCTTTCTTT
v_call: TRBV4-3; j_call: TRBJ2-7; cdr3_length: 16; d_call: -; clone_size: -; cdr3_aa: CASSQDLGNRVSEQYF; cdr3_nt: TGCGCCAGCAGCCAAGATCTGGGAAACAGGGTGAGCGAGCAGTACTTC
v_call: TRBV25-1; j_call: TRBJ1-3; cdr3_length: 16; d_call: -; clone_size: -; cdr3_aa: CASSAEGGTSGNTIYF; cdr3_nt: TGTGCCAGCAGTGCCGAGGGGGGAACTTCTGGAAACACCATATATTTT
v_call: TRBV5-5; j_call: TRBJ1-6; cdr3_length: 14; d_call: -; clone_size: many; cdr3_aa: CASSILRGDSPLHF; cdr3_nt: TGTGCCAGCAGCATACTCAGGGGTGATTCACCCCTCCACTTT
v_call: TRBV20-1; j_call: TRBJ2-3; cdr3_length: 13; d_call: -; clone_size: few; cdr3_aa: CSALTTGPDTQYF; cdr3_nt: TGCAGTGCTCTCACTACCGGGCCTGATACGCAGTATTTT
v_call: TRBV19; j_call: TRBJ2-2; cdr3_length: 14; d_call: -; clone_size: -; cdr3_aa: CASRLQGNTGELFF; cdr3_nt: TGTGCCAGTAGGCTCCAGGGGAATACCGGGGAGCTGTTTTTT
v_call: TRBV15; j_call: TRBJ2-7; cdr3_length: 18; d_call: -; clone_size: -; cdr3_aa: CATSRFVWMGGPGNEQYF; cdr3_nt: TGTGCCACCAGCAGATTCGTGTGGATGGGGGGACCGGGGAACGAGCAGTACTTC